These 12 T cell receptor beta chains were all obtained from the same sample, sequenced in a study of blood T cell repertoires in COVID-19. Sequenced by immunoSEQ multiplex PCR; TCRdb stores in-frame clones only, minus some. The top ten hold less than 4% of the sample, which has about 160,000 clones, about 86% seen once. Sequencing was performed on PBMCs or T cells enriched from blood (not recorded which). The receptors were sampled from a woman in her forties or fifties in a cohort exposed to, infected with or recovered from COVID-19 (not recorded which).

This clone was recorded a few times. This chain joins TRBV2 and TRBJ1-6, with D possibly TRBD1 on 5 matching bases. Germline CDR1 and CDR2: SNHLY and FYNNEI. Trimming took off 6 bases at V and 4 bases at J, with 13 bases between the two ends. The CDR3 totals 15 residues. CDR3 nucleotide sequence: TGTGCCAGCAGCGAAAGACAGCCTTATAATTCACCCCTCCACTTT. Its translation: CASSERQPYNSPLHF.

Written as DNA, the CDR3 is TGTGCCAGCAGCTTAGATAGCGGGAGGGGAGAGACCCAGTACTTC. As protein: CASSLDSGRGETQYF. V and J are TRBV7-3 and TRBJ2-5, with 11 bases that match TRBD2. In germline, CDR1 is SGHTA, CDR2 FQGTGA. V lost 2 bases and J lost 4; bases outside the gene matches: 3. This CDR3 contains 15 residues.

CDR3 sequence reads: CASMWDSFFHEQYF. CDR3 DNA sequence: TGTGCCAGCATGTGGGACTCCTTTTTCCACGAGCAGTACTTC. The chain joins TRBV9 to TRBJ2-7; possibly TRBD2 for D (6 bases). V gave up 6 bases and J gave up 5 bases, with 18 bases separating them. The CDR3 extends over 14 amino acids. Germline V gene data show CDR1 as SGDLS and CDR2 as YYNGEE.

The rearrangement joins TRBV29-1 to TRBJ2-5; 14 nucleotides align to TRBD2. The CDR3 is made up of 17 amino acids. With V trimmed by 4 bases and J by 4 bases, 11 bases remained unmatched. In germline, CDR1 is SQVTM, CDR2 ANQGSEA. CDR3 sequence (DNA): TGCAGCGTTGCAAAATTCGGGACTAGCGGGAGTGGAGAGACCCAGTACTTC. Protein product: CSVAKFGTSGSGETQYF.

The chain employs TRBV5-5 and TRBJ2-2; the match to TRBD2 covers 11 bases. The CDR3 runs to 16 residues. V was pared by 4 bases and J by 1 base, with 3 bases of the junction left unmatched. Per germline, CDR1 SGHKS and CDR2 YYEKEE (reference sequence). DNA for the CDR3: TGTGCCAGCAGCAGAGGGACTAGCGGGAACACCGGGGAGCTGTTTTTT. Translating it yields CASSRGTSGNTGELFF.

This clone was observed a handful of times. The chain employs TRBV7-3 and TRBJ1-2; D call uncertain. CDR3 length: 13 amino acids. Germline V CDR1 and CDR2: SGHTA, FQGTGA. Trimming shortened V by 4 bases and J by 7 bases, and 13 bases separated the two germline ends. CDR3 amino acids: CASSSLIFGGYTF. The CDR3 region has the DNA TGTGCCAGCAGCTCGTTAATCTTCGGTGGCTACACCTTC.

This clone occurred once. In DNA form, the CDR3 reads TGTGCCAGCAGCCCCCAGGTGGCAGGGGGTGCAGATACGCAGTATTTT. Its translation is CASSPQVAGGADTQYF. The V gene is TRBV7-9, the J gene TRBJ2-3, with TRBD1 identical over 7 bases. In germline, CDR1 is SEHNR, CDR2 FQNEAQ (reference sequence). Germline trimming cut 5 bases from V and 4 bases from J; bases unmatched to any gene: 12. CDR3 length: 16 residues.

CDR3 amino acids: CASSYSGGRTTDTQYF. CDR3 coding DNA: TGTGCCAGCAGTTACTCGGGGGGGCGGACCACAGATACGCAGTATTTT. V usage is TRBV6-5 and J usage is TRBJ2-3, with D possibly TRBD2 on 7 matching bases. Trimming pared 0 bases from V and 2 bases from J, leaving 12 bases between. Germline CDR1 reads MNHEY; CDR2 reads SVGAGI. This CDR3 is built from 16 residues.

A remark on this clone: Here the CDR3 omits its conserved ending phenylalanine or tryptophan, so a read error is the likely source. No DNA is shown, since the ends of the CDR3 on it are uncertain; the CDR3 is the one TCRdb lists. The chain has TRBV25-1 and TRBJ2-4; TRBD1 was called by the table and not checked on the DNA. The germline V gene encodes CDR1 MGHDK and CDR2 SYGVNS. The CDR3 is 9 amino acids in total, end residues counted. This CDR3 is CASSEAPRI.

The chain employs TRBV9 and TRBJ1-2; 7 nucleotides agree with TRBD1. Germline CDR1 and CDR2: SGDLS and YYNGEE. The CDR3 loop spans 14 amino acids. Losses at the gene ends were 2 bases for V and 6 bases for J; bases not matched to a gene: 7. This chain's CDR3 is CASSVLTGSNGYTF. The DNA of the CDR3 is TGTGCCAGCAGCGTCTTGACAGGGTCCAATGGCTACACCTTC.

V is TRBV29-1 and J is TRBJ1-2; possibly TRBD1 for D (6 bases). The CDR3 is 15 residues long. V gave up 1 base and J gave up 6 bases, with 18 bases separating them. Germline V CDR1 and CDR2: SQVTM, ANQGSEA. CDR3 region: CSVEGGQGIWDGYTF. In DNA form, the CDR3 reads TGCAGCGTTGAAGGTGGCCAGGGGATTTGGGATGGCTACACCTTC.

In this sample, this clone turned up a few times. The gene calls are TRBV7-9 and TRBJ1-4, with TRBD1 identical over 10 bases. This CDR3 comprises 18 residues. J was trimmed by 3 bases and V by 5 bases; bases with no gene match: 12. Looked up from germline, CDR1 is SEHNR and CDR2 is FQNEAQ (reference sequence). The CDR3 here is CASSPDPRGTGANEKLFF. CDR3 nucleotide sequence: TGTGCCAGCAGCCCAGACCCGAGGGGGACAGGGGCTAATGAAAAACTGTTTTTT.